The 2 T cell receptor beta chains in this list originate from one sample, sequenced in a study of cytomegalovirus exposure and HLA in healthy donors. Assay: immunoSEQ multiplex PCR; the TCRdb copy retains only in-frame clones and omits some. The top ten hold roughly 0.4% of the sample, which has some 250,000 clones, around 89% seen once. The sequencing sample was made of PBMCs. The receptors stem from a woman in her late teens or twenties in good health and CMV-seronegative.

This clone appeared a few times. CDR3 protein: CASSPDYSGTKNTGELFF. In nucleotides, the CDR3 is TGCGCCAGCAGCCCAGATTACTCCGGGACAAAGAACACCGGGGAGCTGTTTTTT. The V and J genes are TRBV4-1 and TRBJ2-2; weak D call: TRBD1 (6 bases). V lost 4 bases to trimming and J lost 1 base, with 19 bases between them. Germline V gene data show CDR1 as MGHRA and CDR2 as YSYEKL. This CDR3 is built from 18 residues.

The chain joins TRBV28 to TRBJ2-4; D call uncertain. CDR1 is MDHEN, CDR2 SYDVKM, per germline. The CDR3 contains 12 residues. Trimming removed 5 bases at V and 3 bases at J, with 5 bases between. The CDR3, as DNA: TGTGCCAGCAGTCTAGACAAAAACATTCAGTACTTC. Its protein product is CASSLDKNIQYF.